This record concerns one TCR beta chain sequence. The record originates from a study of shared clonotypes between healthy human individuals. Positively selected for CCR7, the CD45RO-negative cells used as naive CD8 cells excluded terminally differentiated effector memory CD45RA+ cells. This CDR3 has 13 residues. CDR1 SNHLY and CDR2 FYNNEI come from the germline V gene. The germline V and J ends were trimmed by 7 bases and 6 bases, with 12 bases remaining between them. Sequenced by immunoSEQ multiplex PCR; TCRdb stores in-frame clones only, minus some. The sample yields about 2 million clones, approximately 95% seen once.

The sequenced sample was naive CD8+ T cells sorted from blood. This receptor was obtained from a man aged 18 to 30 in good health. The chain links TRBV2 to TRBJ1-4; D remains unclear. CDR3: CASMAGLDEKLFF. The CDR3 coding sequence is TGTGCCAGCATGGCGGGTTTGGATGAAAAACTGTTTTTT.